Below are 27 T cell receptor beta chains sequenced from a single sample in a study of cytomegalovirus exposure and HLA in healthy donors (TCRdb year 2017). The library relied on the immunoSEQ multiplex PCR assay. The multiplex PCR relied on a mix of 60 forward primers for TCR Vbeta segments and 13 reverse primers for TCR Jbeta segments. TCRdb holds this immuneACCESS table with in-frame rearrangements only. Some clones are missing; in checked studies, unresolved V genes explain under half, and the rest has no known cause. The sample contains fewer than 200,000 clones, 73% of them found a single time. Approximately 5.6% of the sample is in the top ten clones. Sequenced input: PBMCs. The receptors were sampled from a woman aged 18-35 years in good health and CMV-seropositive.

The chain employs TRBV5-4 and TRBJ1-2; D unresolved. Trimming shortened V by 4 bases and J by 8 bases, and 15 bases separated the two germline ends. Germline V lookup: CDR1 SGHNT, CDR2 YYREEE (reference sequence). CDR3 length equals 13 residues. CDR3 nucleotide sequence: TGTGCCAGCAGCGTCGGGATTTTAGAAGGCTACACCTTC. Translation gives CASSVGILEGYTF.

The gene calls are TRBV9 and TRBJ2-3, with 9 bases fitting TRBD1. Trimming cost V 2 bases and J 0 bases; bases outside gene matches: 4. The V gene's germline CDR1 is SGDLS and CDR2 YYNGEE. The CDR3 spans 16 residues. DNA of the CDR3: TGTGCCAGCAGCGTCGGGACAGGGACTAGCACAGATACGCAGTATTTT. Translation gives CASSVGTGTSTDTQYF.

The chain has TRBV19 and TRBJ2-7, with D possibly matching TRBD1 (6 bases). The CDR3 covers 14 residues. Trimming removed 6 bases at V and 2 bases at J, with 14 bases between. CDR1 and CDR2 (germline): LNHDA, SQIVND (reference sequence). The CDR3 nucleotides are TGTGCCAGTAGCTCCGGGACACCTACCTACGAGCAGTACTTC. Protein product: CASSSGTPTYEQYF.

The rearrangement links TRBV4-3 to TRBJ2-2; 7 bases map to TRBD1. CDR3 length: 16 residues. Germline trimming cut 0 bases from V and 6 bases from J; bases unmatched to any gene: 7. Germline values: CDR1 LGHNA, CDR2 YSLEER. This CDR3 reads CASSQDLEGAPGELFF. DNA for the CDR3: TGCGCCAGCAGCCAAGATCTTGAGGGGGCCCCCGGGGAGCTGTTTTTT.

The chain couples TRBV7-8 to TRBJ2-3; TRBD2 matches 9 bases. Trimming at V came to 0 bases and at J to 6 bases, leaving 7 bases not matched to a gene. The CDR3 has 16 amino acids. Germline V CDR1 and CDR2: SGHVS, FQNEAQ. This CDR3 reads CASSLAGRGGPDTQYF. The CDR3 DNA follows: TGTGCCAGCAGCTTAGCCGGGCGGGGGGGCCCCGATACGCAGTATTTT.

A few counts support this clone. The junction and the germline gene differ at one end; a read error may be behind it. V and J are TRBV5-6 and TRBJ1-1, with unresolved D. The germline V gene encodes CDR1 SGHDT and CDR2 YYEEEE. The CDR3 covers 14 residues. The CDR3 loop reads CASSRRTGNNEAFF. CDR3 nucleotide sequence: TGTGCCAGCAGCCGACGGACTGGGAACAATGAAGCTTTCTTT.

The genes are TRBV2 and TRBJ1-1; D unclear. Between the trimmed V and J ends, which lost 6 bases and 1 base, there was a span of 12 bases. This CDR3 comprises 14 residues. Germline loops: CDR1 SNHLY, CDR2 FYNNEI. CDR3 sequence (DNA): TGTGCCAGCAGGTACCGAACAGCGAACACTGAAGCTTTCTTT. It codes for CASRYRTANTEAFF.

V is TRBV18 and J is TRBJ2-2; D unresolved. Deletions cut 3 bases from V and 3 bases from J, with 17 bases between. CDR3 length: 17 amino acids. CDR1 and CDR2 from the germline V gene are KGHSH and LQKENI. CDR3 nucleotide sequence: TGTGCCAGCTCACCTGCTTTCGCGAGAACGGACACCGGGGAGCTGTTTTTT. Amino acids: CASSPAFARTDTGELFF.

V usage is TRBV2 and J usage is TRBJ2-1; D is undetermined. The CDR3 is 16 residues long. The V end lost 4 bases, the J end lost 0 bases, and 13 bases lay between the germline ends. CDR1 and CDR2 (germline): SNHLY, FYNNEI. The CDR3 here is CASSATVLRSYNEQFF. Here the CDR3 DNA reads TGTGCCAGCAGTGCTACGGTTCTTCGCTCCTACAATGAGCAGTTCTTC.

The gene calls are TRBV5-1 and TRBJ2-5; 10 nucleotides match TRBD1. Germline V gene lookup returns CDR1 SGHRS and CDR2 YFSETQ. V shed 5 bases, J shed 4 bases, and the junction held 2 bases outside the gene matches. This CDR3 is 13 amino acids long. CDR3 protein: CASSDRGPETQYF. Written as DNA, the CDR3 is TGCGCCAGCAGTGACAGGGGGCCAGAGACCCAGTACTTC. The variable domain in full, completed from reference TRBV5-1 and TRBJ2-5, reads KAGVTQTPRYLIKTRGQQVTLSCSPISGHRSVSWYQQTPGQGLQFLFEYFSETQRNKGNFPGRFSGRQFSNSRSEMNVSTLELGDSALYLCASSDRGPETQYFGPGTRLLVL.

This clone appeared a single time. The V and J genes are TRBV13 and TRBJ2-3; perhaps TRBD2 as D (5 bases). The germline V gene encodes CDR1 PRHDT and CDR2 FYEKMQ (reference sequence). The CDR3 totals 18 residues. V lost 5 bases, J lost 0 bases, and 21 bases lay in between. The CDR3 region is CASSIPGGGDSSTDTQYF. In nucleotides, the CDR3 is TGTGCCAGCAGCATCCCTGGAGGAGGAGACTCTAGCACAGATACGCAGTATTTT.

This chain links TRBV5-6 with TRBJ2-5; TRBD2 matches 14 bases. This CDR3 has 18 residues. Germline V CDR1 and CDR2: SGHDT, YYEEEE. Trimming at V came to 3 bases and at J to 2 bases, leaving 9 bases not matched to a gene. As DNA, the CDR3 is TGTGCCAGCAGCTCTGCCTGGACTAGCGGGGGGATTCAAGAGACCCAGTACTTC. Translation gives CASSSAWTSGGIQETQYF.

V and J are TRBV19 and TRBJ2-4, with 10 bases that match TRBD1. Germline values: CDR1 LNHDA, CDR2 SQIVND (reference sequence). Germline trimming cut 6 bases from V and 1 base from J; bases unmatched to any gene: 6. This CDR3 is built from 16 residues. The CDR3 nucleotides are TGTGCCAGTAGCTATGGACAGGGGGAGGCCAAAAACATTCAGTACTTC. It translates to CASSYGQGEAKNIQYF.

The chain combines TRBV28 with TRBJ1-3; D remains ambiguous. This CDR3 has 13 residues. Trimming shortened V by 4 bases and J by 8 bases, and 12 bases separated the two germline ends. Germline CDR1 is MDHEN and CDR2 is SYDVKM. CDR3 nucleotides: TGTGCCAGCAGTTCGCCTCCGGGAGACACCATATATTTT. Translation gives CASSSPPGDTIYF.

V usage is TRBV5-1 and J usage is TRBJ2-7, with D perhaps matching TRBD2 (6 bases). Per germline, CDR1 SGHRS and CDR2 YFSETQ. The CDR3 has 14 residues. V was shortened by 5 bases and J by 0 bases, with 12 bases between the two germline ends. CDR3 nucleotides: TGCGCCAGCAGAGGGGACTCAGGCTCCTACGAGCAGTACTTC. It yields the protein CASRGDSGSYEQYF.

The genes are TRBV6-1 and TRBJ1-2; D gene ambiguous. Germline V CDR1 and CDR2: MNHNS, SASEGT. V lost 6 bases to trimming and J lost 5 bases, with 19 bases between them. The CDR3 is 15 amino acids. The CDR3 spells CASRVPGNRGYGYTF. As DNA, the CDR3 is TGTGCCAGCAGAGTGCCGGGAAATAGAGGGTATGGCTACACCTTC.

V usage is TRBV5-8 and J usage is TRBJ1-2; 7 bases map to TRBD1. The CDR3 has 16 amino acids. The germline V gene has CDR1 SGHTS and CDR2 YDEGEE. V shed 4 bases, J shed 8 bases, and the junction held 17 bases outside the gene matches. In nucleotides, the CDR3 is TGTGCCAGCAGCCGTGGACAGGCGCTTCCCTCGGGGGGCTACACCTTC. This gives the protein CASSRGQALPSGGYTF.

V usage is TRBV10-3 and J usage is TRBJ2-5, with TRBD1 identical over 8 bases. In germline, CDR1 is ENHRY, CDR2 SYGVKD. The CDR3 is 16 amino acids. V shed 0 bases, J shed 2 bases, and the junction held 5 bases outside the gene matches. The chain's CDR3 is CAISESFGQGQETQYF. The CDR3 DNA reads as TGTGCCATCAGTGAGTCTTTCGGACAGGGTCAAGAGACCCAGTACTTC.

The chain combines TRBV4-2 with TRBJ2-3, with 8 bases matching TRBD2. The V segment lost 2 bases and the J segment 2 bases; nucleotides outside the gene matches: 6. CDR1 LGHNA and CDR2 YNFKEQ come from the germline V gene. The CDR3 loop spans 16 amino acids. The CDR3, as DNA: TGTGCCAGCAGCCAAATATCGACTAGCGCCACAGATACGCAGTATTTT. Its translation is CASSQISTSATDTQYF.

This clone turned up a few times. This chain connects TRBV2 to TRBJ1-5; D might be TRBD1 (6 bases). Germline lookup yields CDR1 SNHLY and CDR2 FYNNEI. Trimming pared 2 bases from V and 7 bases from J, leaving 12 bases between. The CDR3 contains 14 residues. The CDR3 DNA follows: TGTGCCAGCAGTGAATCAGGGGCAAGGCAGCCCCAGCATTTT. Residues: CASSESGARQPQHF. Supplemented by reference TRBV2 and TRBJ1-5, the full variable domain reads EPEVTQTPSHQVTQMGQEVILRCVPISNHLYFYWYRQILGQKVEFLVSFYNNEISEKSEIFDDQFSVERPDGSNFTLKIRSTKLEDSAMYFCASSESGARQPQHFGDGTRLSIL.

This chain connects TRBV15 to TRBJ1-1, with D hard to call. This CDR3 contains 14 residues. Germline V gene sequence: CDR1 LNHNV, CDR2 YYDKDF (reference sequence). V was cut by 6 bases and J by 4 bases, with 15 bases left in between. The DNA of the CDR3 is TGTGCCACCAGATCGATGAGGGCAAGCACTGAAGCTTTCTTT. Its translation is CATRSMRASTEAFF.

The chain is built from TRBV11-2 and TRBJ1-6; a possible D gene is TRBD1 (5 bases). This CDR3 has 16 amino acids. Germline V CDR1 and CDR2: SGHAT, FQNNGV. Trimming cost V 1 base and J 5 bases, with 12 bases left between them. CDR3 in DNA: TGTGCCAGCAGCTTAGGGTCAGGGTTGAATAATTCACCCCTCCACTTT. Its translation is CASSLGSGLNNSPLHF. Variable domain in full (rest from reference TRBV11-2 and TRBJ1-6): EAGVAQSPRYKIIEKRQSVAFWCNPISGHATLYWYQQILGQGPKLLIQFQNNGVVDDSQLPKDRFSAERLKGVDSTLKIQPAKLEDSAVYLCASSLGSGLNNSPLHFGNGTRLTVT.

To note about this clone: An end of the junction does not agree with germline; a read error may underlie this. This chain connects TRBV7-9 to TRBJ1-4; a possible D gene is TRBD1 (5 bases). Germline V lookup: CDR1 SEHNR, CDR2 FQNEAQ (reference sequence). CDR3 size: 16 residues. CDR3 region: CSSSTFTGATNEKLFF. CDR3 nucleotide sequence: TGTTCCAGCAGCACCTTTACAGGCGCAACTAATGAAAAACTGTTTTTT.

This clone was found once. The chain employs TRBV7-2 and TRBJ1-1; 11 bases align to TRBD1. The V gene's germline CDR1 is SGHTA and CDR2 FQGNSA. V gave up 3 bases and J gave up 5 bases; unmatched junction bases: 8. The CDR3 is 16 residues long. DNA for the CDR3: TGTGCCAGCAGCTTTCCGGGACAGGGGGTTTGGACTGAAGCTTTCTTT. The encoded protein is CASSFPGQGVWTEAFF.

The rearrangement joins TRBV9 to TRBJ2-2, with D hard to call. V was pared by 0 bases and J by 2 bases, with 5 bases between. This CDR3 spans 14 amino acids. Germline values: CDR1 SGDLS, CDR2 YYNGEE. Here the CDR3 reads CASSVGANTGELFF. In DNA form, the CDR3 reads TGTGCCAGCAGCGTAGGGGCTAACACCGGGGAGCTGTTTTTT.

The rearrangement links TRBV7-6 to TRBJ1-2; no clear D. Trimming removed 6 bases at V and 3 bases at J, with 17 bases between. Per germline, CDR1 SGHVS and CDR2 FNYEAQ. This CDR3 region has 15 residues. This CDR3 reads CASSSSGRIDYGYTF. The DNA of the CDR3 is TGTGCCAGCAGTTCCTCCGGGAGGATAGACTATGGCTACACCTTC.

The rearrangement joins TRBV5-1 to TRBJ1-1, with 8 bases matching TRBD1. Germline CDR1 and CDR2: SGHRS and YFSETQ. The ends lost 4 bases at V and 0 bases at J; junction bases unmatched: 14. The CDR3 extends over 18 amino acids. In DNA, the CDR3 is TGCGCCAGCAGCCCGATTACAGGGGGAAGGATCATGAACACTGAAGCTTTCTTT. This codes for CASSPITGGRIMNTEAFF.